A single sample gave rise to the 5 T cell receptor beta chains below, sequenced in a study of tumour-infiltrating T cells in Burkitt lymphoma. The data were produced by immunoSEQ multiplex PCR, yet TCRdb's version contains in-frame clones alone and is incomplete. Of approximately 15,000 clones in the sample, around four fifths were seen once. Specimen: tumor tissue. The receptors originated from a human donor with diffuse large B-cell lymphoma.

This rearrangement joins TRBV5-1 to TRBJ1-3; no definite D call. V lost 0 bases to trimming and J lost 3 bases, with 10 bases between them. Germline V gene data show CDR1 as SGHRS and CDR2 as YFSETQ. CDR3 size: 15 residues. As DNA, the CDR3 is TGCGCCAGCAGCTTGGCGGGGATAAATGGAAACACCATATATTTT. Protein: CASSLAGINGNTIYF.

This chain links TRBV4-1 with TRBJ1-6; the D gene is possibly TRBD1 (5 bases). Trimming took off 0 bases at V and 15 bases at J, with 9 bases between the two ends. The CDR3 is 12 residues long. Germline V CDR1 and CDR2: MGHRA, YSYEKL. This CDR3 reads CASSQEGVLLHF. The CDR3 DNA reads as TGCGCCAGCAGCCAAGAAGGGGTCCTCCTCCACTTT.

The rearrangement links TRBV27 to TRBJ2-3; D not certain. The germline V and J ends were trimmed by 2 bases and 0 bases, with 6 bases remaining between them. CDR1 MNHEY and CDR2 SMNVEV come from the germline V gene (reference sequence). The CDR3 is made up of 14 amino acids. The CDR3 DNA follows: TGTGCCAGCAGTTTAAGACTGAGCACAGATACGCAGTATTTT. This translates into CASSLRLSTDTQYF.

This clone was seen a single time. The gene calls are TRBV6-5 and TRBJ2-7; a weak D match, TRBD1 (5 bases). Trimming removed 0 bases from V and 2 bases from J, with 11 bases in between. Germline lookup yields CDR1 MNHEY and CDR2 SVGAGI. This CDR3 is 15 amino acids long. The CDR3 sequence: CASSYSQGWTYEQYF. DNA for the CDR3: TGTGCCAGCAGTTACTCTCAGGGATGGACCTACGAGCAGTACTTC.

This sequence joins TRBV6-5 and TRBJ1-6; D unclear. V lost 2 bases to trimming and J lost 4 bases, with 12 bases between them. The CDR3 has 16 residues. Germline V gives CDR1 MNHEY, CDR2 SVGAGI. This chain's CDR3 is CASSYREDFYNSPLHF. CDR3 bases: TGTGCCAGCAGTTACAGGGAGGACTTTTATAATTCACCCCTCCACTTT.